These 24 T cell receptor beta chains share one sample of origin, sequenced in a study of T cells in Graves' hyperthyroidism and ophthalmopathy. Researchers took RNA transcripts and amplified the TCR beta CDR3 regions from them. Initially, a first-round RT-PCR of the TCR CDR3 employed the HTBI primer set. MiXCR, applied by TCRdb to the multiplex PCR reads, yields one record per CDR3 protein. The sample contains under 400,000 distinct CDR3 sequences, less than 15% of which appear only once. Sequenced input: blood. The origin of the receptors is a woman aged 18-30 years with Graves' hyperthyroidism.

This sequence joins TRBV11-2 and TRBJ2-1; 8 bases are shared with TRBD2. After removal of 0 bases from V and 14 bases from J, the junction contained 12 bases not matched to a gene. The CDR3 contains 15 residues. CDR1 and CDR2 from the germline V gene are SGHAT and FQNNGV. The DNA for the CDR3 is TGTGCCAGCAGCTTAGACGGGACTAGGATTTGGGGGAAGTTCTTC. This translates into CASSLDGTRIWGKFF. Full variable domain (outside the CDR3, taken from reference TRBV11-2 and TRBJ2-1): EAGVAQSPRYKIIEKRQSVAFWCNPISGHATLYWYQQILGQGPKLLIQFQNNGVVDDSQLPKDRFSAERLKGVDSTLKIQPAKLEDSAVYLCASSLDGTRIWGKFFGPGTRLTVL.

This clonotype has at least ten counts. The chain carries TRBV3-1 and TRBJ1-1; D unresolved. The CDR3 contains 11 residues. Germline CDR1 reads LGHDT; CDR2 reads YNNKEL (reference sequence). V was clipped by 8 bases and J by 5 bases, with 9 bases between them. For the CDR3, the DNA is TGTGCCAGCCGAAGCGGAACTGAAGCTTTCTTT. It specifies CASRSGTEAFF.

In its sample, this clonotype was seen many times. The chain joins TRBV13 to TRBJ2-5, with D tentatively TRBD1 (5 bases). Deletions cut 5 bases from V and 5 bases from J, with 12 bases between. Per the germline V gene, CDR1 is PRHDT and CDR2 is FYEKMQ (reference sequence). This CDR3 comprises 13 residues. The CDR3 coding sequence is TGTGCCAGCAGCGACAGTGTTAGGGAGACCCAGTACTTC. Its translation is CASSDSVRETQYF.

This clonotype came up many times. The V gene is TRBV28, the J gene TRBJ1-5; the match to TRBD1 covers 8 bases. Losses at the gene ends were 1 base for V and 0 bases for J; bases not matched to a gene: 11. This CDR3 is 19 amino acids long. Germline CDR1 is MDHEN and CDR2 is SYDVKM. CDR3 nucleotides: TGTGCCAGCAGTTTATTGGGGACAGGCGGAATTAATAGCAATCAGCCCCAGCATTTT. The encoded protein is CASSLLGTGGINSNQPQHF.

Regarding this clonotype: Possible read error: a much larger clone is one base away. J is TRBJ2-1 and V is TRBV27, with D maybe TRBD2 (5 bases). CDR3 length: 12 residues. The germline V gene has CDR1 MNHEY and CDR2 SMNVEV (reference sequence). The CDR3 sequence: CASKPAGNEQLF. Written as DNA, the CDR3 is TGTGCCAGCAAACCGGCCGGGAATGAGCAGCTCTTC.

This clonotype was observed at least ten times. The chain joins TRBV28 to TRBJ2-6, with D hard to call. Germline V CDR1 and CDR2: MDHEN, SYDVKM. The V end was cut by 3 bases, the J end by 0 bases, with 6 bases between. This CDR3 has 15 amino acids. CDR3: CASSFPNSGANVLTF. DNA of the CDR3: TGTGCCAGCAGTTTCCCAAACTCTGGGGCCAACGTCCTGACTTTC.

This clonotype appeared many times. This chain joins TRBV7-3 and TRBJ1-1; D not certain. The CDR3 has 14 residues. Germline assignment: CDR1 SGHTA and CDR2 FQGTGA. Trimming took 5 bases from V and 7 from J, leaving 17 bases between them. The CDR3 sequence is CASSPLHGGDEAFF. CDR3 DNA sequence: TGTGCCAGCAGCCCCCTACATGGCGGAGATGAAGCTTTCTTT.

As regards this clonotype: This may be a read error, as it is one base from a much larger clone. This rearrangement joins TRBV6-9 to TRBJ2-3; 7 positions agree with TRBD2. The length of the CDR3 is 15 residues. Germline lookup yields CDR1 MNHGY and CDR2 SVAAGI. V was pared by 3 bases and J by 7 bases, with 10 bases of the junction left unmatched. CDR3 residues: CASSYGLAVTNTQYF. Written as DNA, the CDR3 is TGTGCCAGCAGTTACGGGCTAGCGGTTACAAATACGCAGTATTTT.

About this clonotype itself: Being one base from a much bigger clone, this may be a read error. The V gene is TRBV11-2, the J gene TRBJ2-5; the match to TRBD2 covers 11 bases. The closer fit of TRBJ2-1 to the DNA end suggests the J call may be wrong. CDR3 size: 16 residues. The germline V gene encodes CDR1 SGHAT and CDR2 FQNNGV. This CDR3 is CASSSGTSGRQETQFF. The CDR3 nucleotides read TGTGCCAGCAGCTCCGGGACTAGCGGACGCCAAGAGACCCAGTTCTTC.

This clonotype was observed many times. The CDR3 protein is CASSLTSAEQYF. CDR3 DNA sequence: TGTGCCAGCAGCCTTACTAGCGCCGAGCAGTACTTC. This chain uses TRBV7-2 with TRBJ2-7, with 7 positions matching TRBD2. Germline V gene lookup returns CDR1 SGHTA and CDR2 FQGNSA. With V trimmed by 5 bases and J by 6 bases, 4 bases remained unmatched. This CDR3 contains 12 residues.

This clonotype was seen repeatedly, ten times or more. The J gene is TRBJ2-6, the V gene TRBV7-9; D might be TRBD1 or TRBD2, each matching 5 bases. This CDR3 is built from 20 residues. The V end lost 3 bases, the J end lost 0 bases, and 21 bases lay between the germline ends. Germline assignment: CDR1 SEHNR and CDR2 FQNEAQ (reference sequence). CDR3 residues: CASSFWLEHGTRSGANVLTF. The CDR3 DNA is TGTGCCAGCAGCTTTTGGCTCGAGCACGGGACCCGCTCTGGGGCCAACGTCCTGACTTTC.

V gene TRBV2 combines with J gene TRBJ1-2; 7 nucleotides line up with TRBD1. Looked up from germline, CDR1 is SNHLY and CDR2 is FYNNEI. V was clipped by 6 bases and J by 4 bases; unmatched bases: 11. The CDR3 has 15 amino acids. The CDR3 reads CASRDKLGQSYGYTF. CDR3 DNA: TGTGCCAGCAGGGACAAGTTGGGACAGTCCTATGGCTACACCTTC.

This clonotype has at least ten counts. The genes are TRBV7-9 and TRBJ2-7, with TRBD2 matching over 8 bases. CDR1 and CDR2 (germline): SEHNR, FQNEAQ (reference sequence). The trim removed 1 base at V and 6 bases at J, leaving 2 bases unmatched. The CDR3 is made up of 13 amino acids. The CDR3 sequence is CASSLVLAVEQYF. In nucleotides, the CDR3 is TGTGCCAGCAGCTTAGTACTAGCGGTCGAGCAGTACTTC.

This clonotype was observed a handful of times. Possible read error: a much larger clone is one base away. The chain couples TRBV20-1 to TRBJ1-1; no definite D call. This CDR3 region has 11 residues. Germline loops: CDR1 DFQATT, CDR2 SNEGSKA (reference sequence). In DNA form, the CDR3 reads TGCAGTAAAGGGTCCACCACTGAAGCTTCCTTT. Protein: CSKGSTTEASF.

In this sample, this clonotype turned up many times. The chain is built from TRBV29-1 and TRBJ1-1, with TRBD1 matching 8 bases. The CDR3 is made up of 13 amino acids. V lost 4 bases, J lost 7 bases, and 8 bases stayed unmatched. Germline lookup yields CDR1 SQVTM and CDR2 ANQGSEA. This CDR3 is CSVGRPGGIEAFF. In DNA form, the CDR3 reads TGCAGCGTTGGGCGCCCAGGGGGCATTGAAGCTTTCTTT.

This clonotype was detected ten times or more. This chain connects TRBV15 to TRBJ1-6; no clear D gene. Trimming pared 0 bases from V and 10 bases from J, leaving 7 bases between. This CDR3 has 13 residues. CDR1 is LNHNV and CDR2 is YYDKDF in the germline V gene (reference sequence). CDR3 loop: CATSRDEGSPLHF. The DNA of the CDR3 is TGTGCCACCAGCAGAGATGAAGGCTCACCCCTCCACTTT. The full variable domain, rest sourced from reference TRBV15 and TRBJ1-6, is DAMVIQNPRYQVTQFGKPVTLSCSQTLNHNVMYWYQQKSSQAPKLLFHYYDKDFNNEADTPDNFQSRRPNTSFCFLDIRSPGLGDTAMYLCATSRDEGSPLHFGNGTRLTVT.

A single count supports this clonotype. One base away lies a much larger clone, so this may be a sequencing read error. The chain recombines TRBV7-2 with TRBJ2-7; either TRBD1 or TRBD2 may fit D (5 bases each). The CDR3 sequence is 12 residues long. Germline loops: CDR1 SGHTA, CDR2 FQGNSA. The DNA for the CDR3 is TGTGCCAGCGGGACCCTCTCCTACGAGCGGTACTTC. Residues: CASGTLSYERYF.

This clonotype was counted many times. This sequence joins TRBV6-2 or TRBV6-3 and TRBJ2-7; TRBD2 agrees at 8 bases. V dropped 7 bases and J dropped 2; count of bases not matched to a gene: 13. The CDR3 contains 16 residues. The germline V gene encodes CDR1 MNHEY and CDR2 SVGEGT. CDR3 region: CASNLGGTRVPYEQYF. The CDR3 DNA is TGTGCCAGCAACCTCGGGGGGACTAGGGTCCCCTACGAGCAGTACTTC.

This clonotype has a count of ten or more. The CDR3 nucleotides are TGTGCCAGCAGTAGCCACAGGGAGGGCGAGCAGTACTTC. Translated: CASSSHREGEQYF. The chain uses TRBV6-1 and TRBJ2-7; D possibly corresponds to TRBD2 (7 bases). The germline V gene has CDR1 MNHNS and CDR2 SASEGT. The CDR3 runs 13 residues. Trimming stripped 5 bases from V and 6 bases from J, with 14 bases between.

The sample holds many counts of this clonotype. The chain links TRBV6-2 or TRBV6-3 to TRBJ2-7; possibly TRBD2 for D (6 bases). The CDR3 runs 14 residues. Germline V lookup: CDR1 MNHEY, CDR2 SVGEGT. V was cut by 3 bases and J by 4 bases, with 13 bases left in between. The CDR3 DNA is TGTGCCAGCAGTTATAGCGGTGGCAGTTACGAGCAGTACTTC. Its translation: CASSYSGGSYEQYF.

This clonotype was recorded many times. V usage is TRBV24-1 and J usage is TRBJ2-1, with D uncertain. The CDR3 extends over 16 amino acids. V was shortened by 2 bases and J by 6 bases, with 16 bases between the two germline ends. The germline V gene encodes CDR1 KGHDR and CDR2 SFDVKD. The DNA of the CDR3 is TGTGCCACCAGTGATTATAGTAAGGCTTGGGGCAATGAGCAGTTCTTC. Residues: CATSDYSKAWGNEQFF.

This clonotype showed up many times. The chain is built from TRBV12-3 or TRBV12-4 and TRBJ1-5, with D tentatively TRBD1 (5 bases). The CDR3 sequence is 16 residues long. Trimming removed 2 bases from V and 0 bases from J, with 11 bases in between. The CDR3 region is CASSLSGRYSNQPQHF. CDR3 in DNA: TGTGCCAGCAGTTTATCAGGGAGATATAGCAATCAGCCCCAGCATTTT.

The chain links TRBV6-2 or TRBV6-3 to TRBJ2-7, with TRBD2 matching over 12 bases. J was trimmed by 5 bases and V by 2 bases; bases with no gene match: 7. This CDR3 is built from 16 residues. Germline V CDR1 and CDR2: MNHEY, SVGEGT. The CDR3 is CASSYGGLAGNNEQYF. The CDR3 DNA reads as TGTGCCAGCAGTTACGGAGGACTAGCGGGAAACAACGAGCAGTACTTC.

A remark on this clonotype: The junction departs from the called germline gene at one end, perhaps through a read error. The chain combines TRBV4-2 with TRBJ2-7; 11 nucleotides align to TRBD2. Germline assignment: CDR1 LGHNA and CDR2 YNFKEQ. This CDR3 region has 15 residues. CDR3 in amino acids: CTSRRLAGPPAEQYF. CDR3 in DNA: TGTACCAGCAGGAGACTAGCGGGGCCTCCCGCCGAGCAGTACTTC.